The rows below give T cell receptor beta chains drawn from one sample of a study of T cells in narcolepsy. The assay was immunoSEQ multiplex PCR, and TCRdb's table has in-frame clones only and misses some. The table includes around 31,000 clones, 75% to 90% detected once. The sequenced sample was CD45RA- memory CD4+ T cells from PBMCs. These receptor sequences come from a human donor with narcolepsy. Each CDR3 is given with its conserved first and last residue. The D gene is left open where the match is weak. Size is stated for part of the rows, as once, few or many counts, or as a class when the clone is expanded.

d_gene: -; j_gene: TRBJ1-2; abundance: -; v_gene: TRBV28; CDR3nt: TGTGCCAGCAATGGGGCGGACCTAAACTATGGCTACACCTTC; CDR3aa: CASNGADLNYGYTF
d_gene: TRBD2; j_gene: TRBJ2-5; abundance: -; v_gene: TRBV7-8; CDR3nt: TGTGCCAGCAGCCTGACGCGGAGCGGGGGACGCCAAGAGACCCAGTACTTC; CDR3aa: CASSLTRSGGRQETQYF
d_gene: -; j_gene: TRBJ2-2; abundance: -; v_gene: TRBV9; CDR3nt: TGTGCCAGCAGCCCCCGCCTTGTATACGGGGAGCTGTTTTTT; CDR3aa: CASSPRLVYGELFF
d_gene: -; j_gene: TRBJ1-4; abundance: -; v_gene: TRBV5-1; CDR3nt: TGCGCCAGCAGCGAAAGACCGGCTAATGAAAAACTGTTTTTT; CDR3aa: CASSERPANEKLFF
d_gene: -; j_gene: TRBJ1-5; abundance: once; v_gene: TRBV4-3; CDR3nt: TGCGCCAGCAGCCAGATATTGTCTCAAAATCAGCCCCAGCATTTT; CDR3aa: CASSQILSQNQPQHF
d_gene: TRBD2; j_gene: TRBJ2-1; abundance: -; v_gene: TRBV19; CDR3nt: TGTGCCAGTAGTATACAGCGGGGAGGGAGCTCCTACAATGAGCAGTTCTTC; CDR3aa: CASSIQRGGSSYNEQFF
d_gene: -; j_gene: TRBJ1-1; abundance: -; v_gene: TRBV5-4; CDR3nt: TGTGCCAGCACCTGGGGCACTGAAGCTTTCTTT; CDR3aa: CASTWGTEAFF
d_gene: -; j_gene: TRBJ2-2; abundance: -; v_gene: TRBV6-5; CDR3nt: TGTGCCAGCAGTTACTCGCTGGGGTCCGGGGAGCTGTTTTTT; CDR3aa: CASSYSLGSGELFF
d_gene: -; j_gene: TRBJ1-5; abundance: -; v_gene: TRBV6-5; CDR3nt: TGTGCCAGCAGTTACAGGGGTCTGGGGCCCCAGCATTTT; CDR3aa: CASSYRGLGPQHF
d_gene: -; j_gene: TRBJ1-3; abundance: few; v_gene: TRBV19; CDR3nt: TGTGCCAGTAGTTCTCGGGAGGCAACAGCTGGAAACACCATATATTTT; CDR3aa: CASSSREATAGNTIYF
d_gene: -; j_gene: TRBJ1-2; abundance: -; v_gene: TRBV6-1; CDR3nt: TGTGCCAGCAGCTCCAGACATTACGTCGGGGGCTACACCTTC; CDR3aa: CASSSRHYVGGYTF
d_gene: TRBD2; j_gene: TRBJ2-7; abundance: -; v_gene: TRBV25-1; CDR3nt: TGTGCCAGCAGTCACCCAGGTAGCGGGACCTCCTACGAGCAGTACTTC; CDR3aa: CASSHPGSGTSYEQYF
d_gene: TRBD1; j_gene: TRBJ2-7; abundance: -; v_gene: TRBV19; CDR3nt: TGTGCCAGTAGTATCAGGGGACAGGGGGCGTCTAAGCAGTACTTC; CDR3aa: CASSIRGQGASKQYF
d_gene: -; j_gene: TRBJ1-3; abundance: -; v_gene: TRBV7-9; CDR3nt: TGTGCCAGCAGCTCGGACTCGGAGAACACCATATATTTT; CDR3aa: CASSSDSENTIYF
d_gene: -; j_gene: TRBJ2-6; abundance: -; v_gene: TRBV6-6; CDR3nt: TGTGCCAGCAAAGGTGGAGGGGACTCTGGGGCCAACGTCCTGACTTTC; CDR3aa: CASKGGGDSGANVLTF
d_gene: TRBD1; j_gene: TRBJ2-7; abundance: few; v_gene: TRBV11-2; CDR3nt: TGTGCCAGCAGCGAGGGACAGGGGCGGGACGAGCAGTACTTC; CDR3aa: CASSEGQGRDEQYF
d_gene: -; j_gene: TRBJ1-2; abundance: -; v_gene: TRBV6-5; CDR3nt: TGTGCCAGCATAGAAGTGGCGCGTGATGGCTACACCTTC; CDR3aa: CASIEVARDGYTF
d_gene: -; j_gene: TRBJ1-1; abundance: -; v_gene: TRBV5-6; CDR3nt: TGTGCCAGCAGCTTGGGGGACACTGAAGCTTTCTTT; CDR3aa: CASSLGDTEAFF
d_gene: TRBD1; j_gene: TRBJ2-5; abundance: -; v_gene: TRBV2; CDR3nt: TGTGCCAGCAGCCTTATGGACAGGGACCAAGAGACCCAGTACTTC; CDR3aa: CASSLMDRDQETQYF
d_gene: TRBD1; j_gene: TRBJ2-5; abundance: -; v_gene: TRBV6-6; CDR3nt: TGTGCCAGCAGTTACTTCGACAGGGGAGAGACCCAGTACTTC; CDR3aa: CASSYFDRGETQYF